Each of the 6 T cell receptor beta chains below was sequenced from the same sample in a study of shared clonotypes between healthy human individuals. Clones were read by immunoSEQ multiplex PCR, and TCRdb kept only the in-frame ones, dropping some. The sample has millions of clones, more than 80% seen once. The specimen sequenced was naive CD4+ T cells sorted from blood. Indicated subset: CD45RA+ positively selected. The receptor set was obtained from a man aged 18 to 30 in good health.

This clone appeared once. Other DNA sequences from this sample encode an identical CDR3 as well. V is TRBV6-6 and J is TRBJ1-1; the D gene is possibly TRBD1 (6 bases). Germline lookup yields CDR1 MNHNY and CDR2 SVGAGI (reference sequence). CDR3 length equals 13 residues. V lost 2 bases and J 3 bases, leaving 7 bases between the germline ends. DNA of the CDR3: TGTGCCAGCAGTTACAGGGGGGACACTGAAGCTTTCTTT. Amino acids: CASSYRGDTEAFF.

V gene TRBV30 combines with J gene TRBJ1-5, with D maybe TRBD1 (5 bases). Germline V CDR1 and CDR2: GTSNPN, SVGIG (reference sequence). Trimming stripped 0 bases from V and 10 bases from J, with 19 bases between. The CDR3 sequence is 15 residues long. The CDR3 DNA reads as TGTGCCTGGAGTGTATCGGGGCAGCGGATCAGCCCCCAGCATTTT. Its protein product is CAWSVSGQRISPQHF.

V gene TRBV5-1 combines with J gene TRBJ1-1; TRBD1 aligns across 8 bases. V lost 0 bases and J lost 10; bases outside the gene matches: 5. CDR1 is SGHRS, CDR2 YFSETQ, per germline. This CDR3 has 13 amino acids. The CDR3 DNA reads TGCGCCAGCAGCTTGGATCAAACAGGGGGAGCTTTCTTT. As protein: CASSLDQTGGAFF.

A remark on this clone: At the DNA level, this CDR3 is encoded by other sequences in the same sample as well. The chain recombines TRBV5-6 with TRBJ1-2, with 7 positions matching TRBD1. The germline V gene encodes CDR1 SGHDT and CDR2 YYEEEE. The CDR3 runs 15 residues. V trimming: 0 bases; J trimming: 0 bases; junction bases outside the gene matches: 2. The CDR3 loop is CASSLAQGANYGYTF. The CDR3 DNA reads TGTGCCAGCAGCTTGGCGCAGGGGGCTAACTATGGCTACACCTTC.

The CDR3: CASSFVGGDTQYF. The DNA for the CDR3 is TGTGCCAGCAGCTTTGTGGGGGGAGATACGCAGTATTTT. The chain employs TRBV7-3 and TRBJ2-3; D is perhaps TRBD2 (6 bases). CDR3 length equals 13 residues. Trimming left V 3 bases short and J 5 bases short, with 9 bases between. The germline V gene has CDR1 SGHTA and CDR2 FQGTGA. The full variable domain, its missing parts supplied by reference TRBV7-3 and TRBJ2-3, is GAGVSQTPSNKVTEKGKYVELRCDPISGHTALYWYRQSLGQGPEFLIYFQGTGAADDSGLPNDRFFAVRPEGSVSTLKIQRTERGDSAVYLCASSFVGGDTQYFGPGTRLTVL.

The chain couples TRBV5-4 to TRBJ1-2, with 8 bases lining up with TRBD1. Germline CDR1 and CDR2: SGHNT and YYREEE (reference sequence). The CDR3 spans 13 residues. J was trimmed by 5 bases and V by 2 bases; bases with no gene match: 2. The DNA for the CDR3 is TGTGCCAGCAGCTTCAACAGGGGGTATGGCTACACCTTC. Translating gives CASSFNRGYGYTF.